Listed here are 18 T cell receptor beta chains from one sample, sequenced in a study of T cells in women clearing cervical HPV infection (dated by TCRdb to the late 2010s). The library was produced with the immunoSEQ multiplex PCR assay. TCRdb re-hosts the immuneACCESS table, in-frame sequences only. Its copies lack some clones; in the studies checked, an unresolved V gene accounts for under half of them, and the cause for the rest is not known. This specimen's table enumerates around 48,000 clones. Around 1.5% of the sample goes to the ten largest clones. Material: blood buffy coat. The receptors shown here come from a woman between 18 and 69 years old with a cervical HPV16 infection that either progressed to CIN3+ or cleared (not recorded which).

A word on this clone: The read is 3 residues too short to cover the CDR3 end, so that end is filled in from the germline J gene. The J gene is TRBJ2-1, the V gene TRBV5-6, with TRBD2 identical over 7 bases. Germline-derived CDR1 and CDR2 are SGHDT and YYEEEE. After removal of 4 bases from V and 6 bases from J, the junction contained 10 bases not matched to a gene. The CDR3 has 15 amino acids. The CDR3 sequence is CASSPGLVYPNEQFF. Partial CDR3 DNA: TGTGCCAGCAGCCCAGGACTAGTGTACCCCAATGAG.

Remarks on this clone: The read ends 3 residues shy of where the CDR3 ends; the end is completed using the germline J gene. V gene TRBV7-2 combines with J gene TRBJ2-7; TRBD1 matches at 11 bases. Germline values: CDR1 SGHTA, CDR2 FQGNSA. V lost 2 bases to trimming and J lost 5 bases; unmatched junction nucleotides: 5. The CDR3 covers 15 residues. The CDR3 bases that were read are TGTGCCAGCAGCTTAATGGGACAGGGGGTAGACGAG. It specifies CASSLMGQGVDE. The CDR3 in its entirety is CASSLMGQGVDEQYF.

Comments on this clone: The CDR3 end is not reached by the read, which stops 3 residues before it; the germline J gene fills it in. The genes are TRBV18 and TRBJ1-5; 11 bases map to TRBD1. The CDR3 is made up of 17 amino acids. The ends lost 3 bases at V and 0 bases at J; junction bases unmatched: 4. Germline CDR1 KGHSH, CDR2 LQKENI. The covered CDR3 bases are TGTGCCAGCTCACCCGGGACAGGGGGATATAGCAATCAGCCC. Protein sequence: CASSPGTGGYSNQP. The whole CDR3 sequence is CASSPGTGGYSNQPQHF. The whole variable domain, filled in from reference TRBV18 and TRBJ1-5, reads NAGVMQNPRHLVRRRGQEARLRCSPMKGHSHVYWYRQLPEEGLKFMVYLQKENIIDESGMPKERFSAEFPKEGPSILRIQQVVRGDSAAYFCASSPGTGGYSNQPQHFGDGTRLSIL.

On this clone itself: The read stops 3 residues short of the end of the CDR3; the missing end is completed from the germline J gene. V gene TRBV30 combines with J gene TRBJ1-3, with D possibly matching TRBD1 (6 bases). There are 16 residues in the CDR3. V was trimmed by 0 bases and J by 1 base, leaving 13 bases between them. CDR1 GTSNPN and CDR2 SVGIG come from the germline V gene (reference sequence). This chain's CDR3 is CAWSVKGGASGNTIYF. The CDR3 bases that were read are TGTGCCTGGAGTGTAAAAGGGGGGGCGTCTGGAAACACC.

Concerning this clone itself: The read halts 3 residues ahead of the CDR3 end, with the missing end drawn from the germline J gene. V and J are TRBV20-1 and TRBJ2-7, with D possibly TRBD1 on 5 matching bases. With 7 bases removed from V and 2 bases from J, the gap between germline ends came to 15 bases. The germline V gene encodes CDR1 DFQATT and CDR2 SNEGSKA (reference sequence). This CDR3 region has 13 residues. The part of the CDR3 DNA that was read is TGCAGTGGGCGGAAAGGGGCGGCCTACGAG. It encodes CSGRKGAAYE. The whole CDR3 reads CSGRKGAAYEQYF.

To note about this clone: The read finishes 3 residues shy of the CDR3 end, and the germline J gene is used to complete it. J is TRBJ1-1 and V is TRBV9; possible D gene TRBD1, 6 bases. CDR1 is SGDLS and CDR2 is YYNGEE in the germline V gene. The CDR3 has 14 amino acids. The V end lost 0 bases, the J end lost 2 bases, and 8 bases lay between the germline ends. CDR3 DNA, as far as it was read: TGTGCCAGCAGCGTAGGACAGGTAAACACTGAA. Translation gives CASSVGQVNTE. The entire CDR3 protein reads CASSVGQVNTEAFF.

On this clone itself: The DNA ends 3 residues before the CDR3 does, and the rest of the CDR3 is filled in from the germline J gene. The chain uses TRBV7-6 and TRBJ2-1, with TRBD2 matching 9 bases. This CDR3 is 14 amino acids long. V trimming: 3 bases; J trimming: 7 bases; junction bases outside the gene matches: 4. Per the germline V gene, CDR1 is SGHVS and CDR2 is FNYEAQ. CDR3 amino acids: CASSFLSGGNEQFF. Incomplete CDR3 DNA: TGTGCCAGCAGCTTCCTTAGCGGGGGTAATGAG.

Comments on this clone: The sequenced fragment ends 3 residues before the CDR3 boundary, so the rest is inferred from the germline J gene. This chain uses TRBV20-1 with TRBJ2-7, with 10 bases aligning to TRBD2. The trim removed 2 bases at V and 2 bases at J, leaving 3 bases unmatched. The germline CDR1 and CDR2 sequences are DFQATT and SNEGSKA (reference sequence). The CDR3 is made up of 14 amino acids. The CDR3 DNA, read in part, is TGCAGTGCTAGATACAGCGGGAGGGCCTACGAG. Encoded protein: CSARYSGRAYE. The full-length CDR3 reads as CSARYSGRAYEQYF.

Notes on this clone: The read gets to within 3 residues of the CDR3 end, and the germline J gene fills in the rest. V is TRBV20-1 and J is TRBJ1-1; D ambiguous. This CDR3 has 13 amino acids. Germline CDR1 DFQATT, CDR2 SNEGSKA (reference sequence). V lost 3 bases to trimming and J lost 6 bases, with 14 bases between them. CDR3 loop: CSASPQIKAEAFF. The part of the CDR3 DNA that was read is TGCAGTGCTAGCCCGCAGATTAAGGCTGAA.

Points on this clone: The CDR3 goes on 3 residues after the read ends, and that part is filled in from the germline J gene. The chain uses TRBV29-1 and TRBJ1-5; D is possibly TRBD1 (5 bases). Trimming left V 4 bases short and J 4 bases short, with 8 bases between. The CDR3 contains 12 residues. The germline V gene has CDR1 SQVTM and CDR2 ANQGSEA. The CDR3 DNA, read in part, is TGCAGCGTTGGGACATGGAATCAGCCC. This sequence encodes CSVGTWNQP. The full CDR3 protein reads CSVGTWNQPQHF.

As regards this clone: Read data end 3 residues before the CDR3 end; the end is taken from the germline J gene. The chain couples TRBV20-1 to TRBJ2-7; 9 bases agree with TRBD2. V lost 4 bases and J lost 3; bases outside the gene matches: 4. The CDR3 is 13 residues long. CDR1 is DFQATT and CDR2 is SNEGSKA in the germline V gene (reference sequence). Partial CDR3 DNA: TGCAGTGCTATCGCTAGCGGGATCTACGAG. It codes for CSAIASGIYE. In full, the CDR3 is CSAIASGIYEQYF.

Turning to this clone: With the read ending 3 residues before the CDR3 end, the germline J gene is used to fill in that end. This chain uses TRBV10-1 with TRBJ2-7; D is perhaps TRBD1 (5 bases). The CDR3 totals 14 residues. The ends were cut back, 0 bases at V and 4 bases at J, with 10 bases in the middle. Germline assignment: CDR1 WNHNN and CDR2 SYGVQD (reference sequence). CDR3 DNA, as far as it was read: TGCGCCAGCAGTGAGTCAGGCAGGGTATACGAG. This encodes CASSESGRVYE. The CDR3, in full, reads CASSESGRVYEQYF.

On this clone itself: The CDR3 end is not reached by the read, which stops 3 residues before it; the germline J gene fills it in. This chain links TRBV29-1 with TRBJ1-1; D is unresolved. In germline, CDR1 is SQVTM, CDR2 ANQGSEA. V was clipped by 4 bases and J by 0 bases, with 9 bases between them. The CDR3 runs to 13 residues. This CDR3 is CSVVSLLNTEAFF. CDR3 DNA, as far as it was read: TGCAGCGTTGTTAGCCTTTTGAACACTGAA.

In regard to this clone: The sequenced fragment ends 3 residues before the CDR3 boundary, so the rest is inferred from the germline J gene. The chain carries TRBV18 and TRBJ2-3; 11 bases line up with TRBD2. This CDR3 is built from 15 residues. Germline CDR1 is KGHSH and CDR2 is LQKENI. The J segment lost 4 bases and the V segment lost 3 bases, leaving 3 bases of the junction unmatched. CDR3 in amino acids: CASSPGLAVSDTQYF. The part of the CDR3 DNA that was read is TGTGCCAGCTCACCGGGACTAGCGGTTTCAGATACG.

With respect to this clone: The CDR3 extends 3 residues past the end of the read, so its final part is completed from the germline J gene. J is TRBJ2-7 and V is TRBV29-1; TRBD2 matches at 9 bases. Per the germline V gene, CDR1 is SQVTM and CDR2 is ANQGSEA. The CDR3 length is 13 residues. V was pared by 7 bases and J by 4 bases, with 8 bases of the junction left unmatched. The DNA read from the CDR3 is TGCAGCGCCGTAGCGGGAGACTTTTACGAG. This gives the protein CSAVAGDFYE. The full CDR3 protein reads CSAVAGDFYEQYF.

As to this clone: The sequenced fragment ends 3 residues before the CDR3 boundary, so the rest is inferred from the germline J gene. J is TRBJ2-3 and V is TRBV20-1; 7 bases align to TRBD1. V was clipped by 3 bases and J by 2 bases; unmatched bases: 8. The CDR3 runs to 15 residues. The germline V gene has CDR1 DFQATT and CDR2 SNEGSKA (reference sequence). CDR3 DNA, as far as it was read: TGCAGTGCTAGGACAGGGAAGCGAACCACAGATACG. Translated: CSARTGKRTTDT. The whole CDR3 sequence is CSARTGKRTTDTQYF.

About this clone itself: The CDR3 extends 3 residues past the end of the read, so its final part is completed from the germline J gene. This chain links TRBV2 with TRBJ1-5; TRBD1 matches at 7 bases. Germline V gene sequence: CDR1 SNHLY, CDR2 FYNNEI. The CDR3 is 15 amino acids. V shed 3 bases, J shed 0 bases, and the junction held 2 bases outside the gene matches. The CDR3 protein is CASSDGTVSNQPQHF. The CDR3 DNA, read in part, is TGTGCCAGCAGTGACGGGACAGTTAGCAATCAGCCC.

To note about this clone: The CDR3 extends 3 residues past the end of the read, so its final part is completed from the germline J gene. V gene TRBV7-2 combines with J gene TRBJ1-1; the D gene is possibly TRBD1 (6 bases). The CDR3 sequence is 14 residues long. Germline CDR1 and CDR2: SGHTA and FQGNSA. V was shortened by 4 bases and J by 6 bases, with 15 bases between the two germline ends. Incomplete CDR3 DNA: TGTGCCAGCAGCTCTACAGGGAAGAGGGCTGAA. The encoded protein is CASSSTGKRAE. The entire CDR3 reads CASSSTGKRAEAFF. The variable domain in full, completed from reference TRBV7-2 and TRBJ1-1, reads GAGVSQSPSNKVTEKGKDVELRCDPISGHTALYWYRQSLGQGLEFLIYFQGNSAPDKSGLPSDRFSAERTGGSVSTLTIQRTQQEDSAVYLCASSSTGKRAEAFFGQGTRLTVV.